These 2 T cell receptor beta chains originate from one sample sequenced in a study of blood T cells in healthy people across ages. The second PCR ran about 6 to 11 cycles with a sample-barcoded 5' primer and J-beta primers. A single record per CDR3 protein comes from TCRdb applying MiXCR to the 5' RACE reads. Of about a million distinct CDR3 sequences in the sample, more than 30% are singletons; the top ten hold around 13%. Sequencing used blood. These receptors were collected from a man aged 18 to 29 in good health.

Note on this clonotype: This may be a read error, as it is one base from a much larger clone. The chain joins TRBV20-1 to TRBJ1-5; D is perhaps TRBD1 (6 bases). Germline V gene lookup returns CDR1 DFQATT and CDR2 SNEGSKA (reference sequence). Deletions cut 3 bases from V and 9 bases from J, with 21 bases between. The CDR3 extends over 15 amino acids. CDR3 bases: TGCAGTGCTAGTGGCCGACCGACAGGAGGTCCGCCCCAGCATTTT. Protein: CSASGRPTGGPPQHF.

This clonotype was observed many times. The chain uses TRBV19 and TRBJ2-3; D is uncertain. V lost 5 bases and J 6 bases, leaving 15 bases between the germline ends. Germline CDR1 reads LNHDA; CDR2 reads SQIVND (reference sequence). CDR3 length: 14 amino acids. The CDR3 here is CASSRRSRGDTQYF. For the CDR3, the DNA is TGTGCCAGTAGTCGTCGAAGCCGTGGGGATACGCAGTATTTT.